The 15 T cell receptor beta chains in this list originate from one sample, sequenced in a study of cytomegalovirus exposure and HLA in healthy donors. Primers for the PCR totalled 60 Vbeta and 13 Jbeta. The method was immunoSEQ multiplex PCR; TCRdb's version includes in-frame clones alone and lacks a portion of them. The sample records just over 70,000 clones, about 67% being singletons. The sample consisted of PBMCs. All receptors come from a human donor in good health.

The chain is built from TRBV5-1 and TRBJ1-3, with D unclear. Deletions cut 0 bases from V and 0 bases from J, with 7 bases between. The CDR3 has 15 residues. Germline V gene sequence: CDR1 SGHRS, CDR2 YFSETQ. CDR3 coding DNA: TGCGCCAGCAGCTTGGATGGCAGCTCTGGAAACACCATATATTTT. Translating gives CASSLDGSSGNTIYF.

CDR3 nucleotides: TGCAGCGTTGCTGGACTAGCAGAAAACATTCAGTACTTC. Its translation is CSVAGLAENIQYF. The rearrangement links TRBV29-1 to TRBJ2-4; 8 bases map to TRBD2. The CDR3 spans 13 residues. V shed 4 bases, J shed 5 bases, and the junction held 4 bases outside the gene matches. The V gene's germline CDR1 is SQVTM and CDR2 ANQGSEA.

The chain has TRBV13 and TRBJ1-2; 9 nucleotides align to TRBD1. The germline V gene encodes CDR1 PRHDT and CDR2 FYEKMQ (reference sequence). V gave up 5 bases and J gave up 2 bases; unmatched junction bases: 6. The CDR3 runs to 15 residues. The CDR3 loop reads CASSPGTGSNYGYTF. As DNA, the CDR3 is TGTGCCAGCAGCCCGGGGACAGGGAGCAACTATGGCTACACCTTC.

This chain uses TRBV6-5 with TRBJ2-7; TRBD1 is a possible D gene (6 bases). The germline V gene encodes CDR1 MNHEY and CDR2 SVGAGI. CDR3 length: 15 amino acids. V gave up 0 bases and J gave up 7 bases, with 16 bases separating them. The CDR3 loop is CASSYSGDMVREQYF. CDR3 nucleotide sequence: TGTGCCAGCAGTTACTCTGGGGACATGGTGAGGGAGCAGTACTTC.

V gene TRBV5-1 combines with J gene TRBJ2-1, with no clear D. The CDR3 consists of 14 residues. V was shortened by 2 bases and J by 3 bases, with 9 bases between the two germline ends. The germline V gene has CDR1 SGHRS and CDR2 YFSETQ. CDR3 amino acids: CASSLDTYYNEQFF. The CDR3 DNA reads TGCGCCAGCAGCTTAGACACGTACTACAATGAGCAGTTCTTC. The variable domain in full, with the rest retrieved from reference TRBV5-1 and TRBJ2-1, is KAGVTQTPRYLIKTRGQQVTLSCSPISGHRSVSWYQQTPGQGLQFLFEYFSETQRNKGNFPGRFSGRQFSNSRSEMNVSTLELGDSALYLCASSLDTYYNEQFFGPGTRLTVL.

This clone was detected a few times. The V and J genes are TRBV30 and TRBJ2-1; 7 nucleotides match TRBD2. The germline V gene has CDR1 GTSNPN and CDR2 SVGIG (reference sequence). The V and J ends lost 2 bases and 0 bases, in that order; junction bases with no gene match: 4. This CDR3 region has 15 residues. The CDR3 loop reads CAWSRLAASYNEQFF. The CDR3 DNA sequence: TGTGCCTGGAGTCGGCTAGCGGCCTCCTACAATGAGCAGTTCTTC.

The gene calls are TRBV27 and TRBJ2-6; 10 bases match TRBD1. The CDR3 totals 17 residues. CDR1 and CDR2 from the germline V gene are MNHEY and SMNVEV (reference sequence). V lost 6 bases to trimming and J lost 3 bases; unmatched junction nucleotides: 8. The DNA for the CDR3 is TGTGCCAGCAGGCGGGACAGGGGATCGTATGGGGCCAACGTCCTGACTTTC. Translation gives CASRRDRGSYGANVLTF.

This sequence joins TRBV10-2 and TRBJ1-2, with D hard to call. The V and J ends lost 0 bases and 4 bases respectively, with 12 bases between them. Germline CDR1 WSHSY, CDR2 SAAADI. This CDR3 has 15 residues. Written as DNA, the CDR3 is TGCGCCAGCAGTGAGTCACGGGGAAGGCCCTATGGCTACACCTTC. It codes for CASSESRGRPYGYTF.

Remarks on this clone: An end of the junction differs from the germline gene, which may be a read error. The chain recombines TRBV15 with TRBJ1-4, with 8 bases identical to TRBD1. There are 13 residues in the CDR3. The germline V gene encodes CDR1 LNHNV and CDR2 YYDKDF (reference sequence). CDR3 amino acids: CAASRDRREKLFF. The DNA for the CDR3 is TGCGCAGCCTCACGGGACAGGCGAGAAAAACTGTTTTTT.

The V call is TRBV18, the J call TRBJ2-4, with a tentative D call TRBD2 (5 bases). The germline V and J ends were trimmed by 3 bases and 6 bases, with 15 bases remaining between them. This CDR3 has 15 amino acids. Germline loops: CDR1 KGHSH, CDR2 LQKENI. CDR3 residues: CASSPVTGLGNIQYF. The CDR3 coding sequence is TGTGCCAGCTCACCTGTCACGGGGTTGGGAAACATTCAGTACTTC.

This clone has a handful of counts. The chain joins TRBV30 to TRBJ1-4; no reliable D call. CDR3 length: 15 amino acids. Germline CDR1 GTSNPN, CDR2 SVGIG (reference sequence). The V end lost 5 bases, the J end lost 3 bases, and 16 bases lay between the germline ends. The CDR3 DNA reads TGTGCCTGGGGCGGCCCGATAGTGGCTAATGAAAAACTGTTTTTT. It translates to CAWGGPIVANEKLFF.

The chain couples TRBV9 to TRBJ2-7, with D maybe TRBD1 (6 bases). Germline V CDR1 and CDR2: SGDLS, YYNGEE. The CDR3 totals 14 residues. V gave up 0 bases and J gave up 0 bases, with 7 bases separating them. In nucleotides, the CDR3 is TGTGCCAGCAGCGTAGAGGGGGTCTCCTACGAGCAGTACTTC. As protein: CASSVEGVSYEQYF.

The rearrangement joins TRBV28 to TRBJ1-5, with D unclear. CDR3 length: 16 residues. V dropped 1 base and J dropped 0 bases, with 10 bases sitting between them. Germline CDR1 reads MDHEN; CDR2 reads SYDVKM. In DNA form, the CDR3 reads TGTGCCAGCAGTTTATTAACAGTCTATAGCAATCAGCCCCAGCATTTT. The encoded protein is CASSLLTVYSNQPQHF.

This clone has a single count. The chain joins TRBV15 to TRBJ1-1; D is possibly TRBD1 (6 bases). Per germline, CDR1 LNHNV and CDR2 YYDKDF (reference sequence). The length of the CDR3 is 15 residues. Trimming pared 0 bases from V and 2 bases from J, leaving 10 bases between. The chain's CDR3 is CATSREAGANTEAFF. CDR3 DNA: TGTGCCACCAGCAGAGAGGCAGGGGCTAACACTGAAGCTTTCTTT.

The rearrangement joins TRBV4-1 to TRBJ2-3; 7 nucleotides agree with TRBD1. The CDR3 sequence is 20 residues long. Trimming took 0 bases from V and 1 from J; bases not matched to a gene: 16. Germline loops: CDR1 MGHRA, CDR2 YSYEKL. CDR3 bases: TGCGCCAGCAGCCAAGAGGCAAGGGGGCCGTCCTCTGGTCGCACAGATACGCAGTATTTT. Translation gives CASSQEARGPSSGRTDTQYF.